This T cell receptor (beta chain) is from a study of blood T cell repertoires in COVID-19. V was pared by 2 bases and J by 5 bases, with 9 bases between. The CDR3 runs 13 residues. In germline, CDR1 is SGHTA, CDR2 FQGTGA. Original analysis: The authors estimated nucleated cell counts from reference gene primer amplification. Clones were read by immunoSEQ multiplex PCR, and TCRdb kept only the in-frame ones, dropping some. That table supplies the V and J calls and clone size; D and trimming were determined from the DNA. The sample lists 150,000 to 200,000 clones, 84% occurring once. This clone was observed once.

Sequencing input: peripheral blood. The J gene is TRBJ2-5, the V gene TRBV7-3; D is possibly TRBD1 (5 bases). The TCR originated in a woman of 80 years or more with COVID-19, enrolled during active disease. As DNA, the CDR3 is TGTGCCAGCAGCTTAGGGCCAGGGGAGACCCAGTACTTC. The encoded protein is CASSLGPGETQYF.